This TCR beta chain was profiled in a study of blood T cell repertoires in COVID-19. As for the study in general: COVID-19 samples, acute and convalescent, were from the United States, Italy and Spain. T cells, B-cell-depleted T cells, or PBMCs provided the cDNA or gDNA that served as material.

As originally analysed: Amplification from reference gene primers served as the basis for estimated nucleated cell counts. Some clones are missing from TCRdb's copy, which holds only in-frame ones; the method was immunoSEQ multiplex PCR. Clone size and the V and J calls come from that table; the DNA yielded D and trimming. The sample has over 200,000 clones; around 90% are singletons. Trimming left V 1 base short and J 9 bases short, with 13 bases between. Germline V gene sequence: CDR1 SGHTA, CDR2 FQGNSA. The CDR3 has 14 amino acids. The sequencing input was peripheral blood. This TCR was recovered from a woman aged 25 to 45 with acute or convalescent COVID-19. The chain is built from TRBV7-2 and TRBJ1-5, with a tentative D call TRBD1 (5 bases). This chain's CDR3 is CASSLGSGNRPQHF. The CDR3 region has the DNA TGTGCCAGCAGCTTAGGCTCAGGGAACCGGCCCCAGCATTTT.